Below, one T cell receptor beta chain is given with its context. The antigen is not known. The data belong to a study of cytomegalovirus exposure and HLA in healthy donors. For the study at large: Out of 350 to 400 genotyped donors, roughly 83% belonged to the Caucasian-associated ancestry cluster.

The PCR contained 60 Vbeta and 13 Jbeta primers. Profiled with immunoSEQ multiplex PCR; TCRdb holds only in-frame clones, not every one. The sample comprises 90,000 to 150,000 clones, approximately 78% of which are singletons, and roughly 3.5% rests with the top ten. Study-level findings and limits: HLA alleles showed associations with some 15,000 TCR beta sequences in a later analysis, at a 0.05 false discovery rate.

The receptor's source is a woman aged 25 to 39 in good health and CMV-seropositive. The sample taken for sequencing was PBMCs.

CDR3: CASSVGDYNSYEQYF. CDR3 coding DNA: TGTGCCAGCAGCGTAGGGGACTATAACTCCTACGAGCAGTACTTC. The chain combines TRBV9 with TRBJ2-7, with 7 bases matching TRBD2. Germline loops: CDR1 SGDLS, CDR2 YYNGEE. V was clipped by 0 bases and J by 0 bases; unmatched bases: 3. This CDR3 comprises 15 residues.